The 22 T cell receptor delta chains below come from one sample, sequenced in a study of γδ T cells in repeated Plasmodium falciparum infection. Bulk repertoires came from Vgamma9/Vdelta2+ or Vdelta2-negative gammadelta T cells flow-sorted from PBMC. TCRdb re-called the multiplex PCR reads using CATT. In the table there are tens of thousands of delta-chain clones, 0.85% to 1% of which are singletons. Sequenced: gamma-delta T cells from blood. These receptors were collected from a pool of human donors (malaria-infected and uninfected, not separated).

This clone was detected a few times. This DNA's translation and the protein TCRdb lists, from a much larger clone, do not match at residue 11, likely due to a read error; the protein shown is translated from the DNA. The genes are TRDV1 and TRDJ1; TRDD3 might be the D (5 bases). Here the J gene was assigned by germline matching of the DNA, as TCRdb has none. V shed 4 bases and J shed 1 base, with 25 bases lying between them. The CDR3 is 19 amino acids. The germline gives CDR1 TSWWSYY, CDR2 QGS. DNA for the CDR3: TGTGCTCTTGGGGTCCATTTCGGACATAGCCCATACGGCACCGATAAACTCATCTTT. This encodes CALGVHFGHSPYGTDKLIF.

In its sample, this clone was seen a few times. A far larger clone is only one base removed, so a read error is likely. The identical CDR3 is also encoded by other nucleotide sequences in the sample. CDR3 sequence: CACDTAQLGDTLSRQLIF. CDR3 DNA: TGTGCCTGTGACACTGCCCAACTGGGGGATACGCTATCCAGACAACTCATCTTT. The chain joins TRDV2 to TRDJ1; TRDD3 matches at 13 bases. Germline CDR1 is GEAIGNYY and CDR2 is EKD. V lost 1 base, J lost 9 bases, and 16 bases stayed unmatched. CDR3 length: 18 residues.

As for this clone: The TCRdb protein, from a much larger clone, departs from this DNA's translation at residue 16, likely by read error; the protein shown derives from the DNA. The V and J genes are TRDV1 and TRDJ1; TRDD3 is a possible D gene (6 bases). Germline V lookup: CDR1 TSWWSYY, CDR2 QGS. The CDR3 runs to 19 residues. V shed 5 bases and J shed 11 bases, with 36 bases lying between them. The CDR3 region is CALGFRKGPWDIKTDRLIF. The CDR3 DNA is TGTGCTCTTGGGTTCCGTAAGGGTCCCTGGGATATTAAGACCGATAGGCTCATCTTT.

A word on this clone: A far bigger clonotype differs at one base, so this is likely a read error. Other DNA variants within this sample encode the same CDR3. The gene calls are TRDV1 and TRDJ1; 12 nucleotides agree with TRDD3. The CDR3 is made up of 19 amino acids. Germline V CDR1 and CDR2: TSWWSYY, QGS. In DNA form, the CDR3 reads TGTGCTCTTGGGGAATGTCAAACACTGGGGGATACCGGCACCGACAAACTCATCTTT. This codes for CALGECQTLGDTGTDKLIF.

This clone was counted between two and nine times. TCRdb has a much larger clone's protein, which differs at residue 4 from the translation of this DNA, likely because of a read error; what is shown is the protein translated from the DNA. The CDR3 spells CALREFSKRFRTGFKELIF. CDR3 DNA sequence: TGTGCTCTTAGGGAATTCTCTAAAAGATTCCGTACTGGGTTTAAGGAACTCATCTTT. J is TRDJ1 and V is TRDV1; D is possibly TRDD3 (6 bases). Germline CDR1 reads TSWWSYY; CDR2 reads QGS. The CDR3 consists of 19 residues.

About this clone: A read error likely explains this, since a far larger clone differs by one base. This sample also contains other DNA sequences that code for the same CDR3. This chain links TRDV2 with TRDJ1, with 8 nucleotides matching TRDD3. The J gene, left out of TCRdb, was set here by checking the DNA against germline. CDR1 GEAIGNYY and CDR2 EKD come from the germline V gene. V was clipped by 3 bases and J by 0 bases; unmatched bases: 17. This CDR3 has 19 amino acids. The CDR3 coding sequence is TGTGCCTGTGACCCTCTGGGGGACACGCCCTCATCGTACACCGATAAACTCATCTTT. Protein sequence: CACDPLGDTPSSYTDKLIF.

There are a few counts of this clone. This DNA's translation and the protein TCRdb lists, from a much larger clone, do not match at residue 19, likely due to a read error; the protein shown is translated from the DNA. The DNA of the CDR3 is TGTGCTCTTGGGGGGGGCTTCCTTACACTTAACTGGGGGATACCCGGGTACACCGGTAAACTCATCTTT. This sequence encodes CALGGGFLTLNWGIPGYTGKLIF. V and J are TRDV1 and TRDJ1; 12 positions match TRDD3. No J gene is reported in TCRdb; it was inferred here by comparing the DNA with germline. CDR1 TSWWSYY and CDR2 QGS come from the germline V gene. The CDR3 spans 23 residues.

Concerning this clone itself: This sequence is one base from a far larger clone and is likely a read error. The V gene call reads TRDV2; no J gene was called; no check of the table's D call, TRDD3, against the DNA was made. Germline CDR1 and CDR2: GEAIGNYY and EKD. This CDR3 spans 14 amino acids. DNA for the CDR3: TGTGCCTGTGGAGGACTGGCTGGCCCCGATAAGCTCATCTTT. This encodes CACGGLAGPDKLIF.

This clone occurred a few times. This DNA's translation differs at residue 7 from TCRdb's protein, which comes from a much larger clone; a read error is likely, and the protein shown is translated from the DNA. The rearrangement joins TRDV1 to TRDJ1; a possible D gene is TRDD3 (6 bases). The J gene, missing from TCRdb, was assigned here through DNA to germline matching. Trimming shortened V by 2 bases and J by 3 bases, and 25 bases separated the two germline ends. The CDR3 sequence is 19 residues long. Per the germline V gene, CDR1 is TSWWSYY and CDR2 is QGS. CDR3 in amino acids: CALGENGEDNWDKADKLIF. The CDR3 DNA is TGTGCTCTTGGGGAAAATGGCGAGGACAACTGGGATAAGGCCGATAAACTCATCTTT.

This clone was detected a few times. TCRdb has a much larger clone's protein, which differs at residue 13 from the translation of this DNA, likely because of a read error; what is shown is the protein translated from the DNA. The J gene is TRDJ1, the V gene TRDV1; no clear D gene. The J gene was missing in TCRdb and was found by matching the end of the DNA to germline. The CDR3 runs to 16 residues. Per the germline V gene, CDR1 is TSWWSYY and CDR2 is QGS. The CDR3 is CALGELLVPHTDRLIF. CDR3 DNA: TGTGCTCTTGGGGAACTCCTTGTCCCCCACACCGATAGACTCATCTTT.

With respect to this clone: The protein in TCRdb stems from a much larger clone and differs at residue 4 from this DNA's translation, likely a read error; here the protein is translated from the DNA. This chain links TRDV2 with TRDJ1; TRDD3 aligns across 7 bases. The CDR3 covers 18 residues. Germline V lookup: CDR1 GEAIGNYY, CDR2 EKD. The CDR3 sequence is CACVTVGTWGDGADKLIF. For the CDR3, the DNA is TGTGCCTGTGTCACCGTGGGTACCTGGGGGGACGGGGCCGATAAACTCATCTTT.

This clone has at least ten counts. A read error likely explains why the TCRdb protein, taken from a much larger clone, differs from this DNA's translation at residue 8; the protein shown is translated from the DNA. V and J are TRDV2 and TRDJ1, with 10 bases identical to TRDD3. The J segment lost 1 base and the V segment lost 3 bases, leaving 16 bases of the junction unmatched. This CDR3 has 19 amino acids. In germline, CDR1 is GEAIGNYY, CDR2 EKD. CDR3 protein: CACDSVLSPTGGFTDKLIF. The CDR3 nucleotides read TGTGCCTGTGACTCCGTTTTGAGCCCTACTGGGGGATTCACCGATAAACTCATCTTT.

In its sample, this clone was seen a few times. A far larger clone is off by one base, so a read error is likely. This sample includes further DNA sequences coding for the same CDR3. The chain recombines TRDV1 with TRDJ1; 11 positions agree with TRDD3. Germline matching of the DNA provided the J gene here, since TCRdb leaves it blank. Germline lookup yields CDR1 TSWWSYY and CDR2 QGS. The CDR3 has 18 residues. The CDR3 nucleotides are TGCGCTCTTGGGGAACTTTACTGGGGGATAAGGTACACCGATAAACTCATCTTT. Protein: CALGELYWGIRYTDKLIF.

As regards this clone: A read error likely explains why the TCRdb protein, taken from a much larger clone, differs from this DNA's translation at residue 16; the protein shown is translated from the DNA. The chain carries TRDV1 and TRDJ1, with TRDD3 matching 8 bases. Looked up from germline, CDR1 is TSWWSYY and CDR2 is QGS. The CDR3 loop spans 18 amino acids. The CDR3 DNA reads TGTGCTCTTGGGGCGCCTCCTCTTGGTGGGGGATTGAATGCTAAACCCATCTTT. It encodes CALGAPPLGGGLNAKPIF.

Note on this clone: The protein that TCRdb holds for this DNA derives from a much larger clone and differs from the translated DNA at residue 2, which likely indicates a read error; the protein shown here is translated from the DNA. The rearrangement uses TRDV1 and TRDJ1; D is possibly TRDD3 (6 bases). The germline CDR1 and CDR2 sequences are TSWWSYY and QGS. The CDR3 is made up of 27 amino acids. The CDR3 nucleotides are TGTTCTCTTGGGGAGATGAACGTTCTACATCCAAAAGGTTTCAACTGGGACATAGCAAGTCAGACCGATAAACTCATCTTT. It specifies CSLGEMNVLHPKGFNWDIASQTDKLIF.

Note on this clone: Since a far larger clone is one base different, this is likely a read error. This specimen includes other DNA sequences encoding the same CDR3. CDR3 region: CALGERFLAPGIPAKLIF. DNA for the CDR3: TGCGCTCTTGGGGAACGGTTCCTAGCCCCTGGAATCCCAGCGAAACTCATCTTT. This sequence joins TRDV1 and TRDJ1; weak D call: TRDD2 (6 bases). Germline matching of the DNA provided the J gene here, since TCRdb leaves it blank. This CDR3 is 18 amino acids long. Germline V gene data show CDR1 as TSWWSYY and CDR2 as QGS.

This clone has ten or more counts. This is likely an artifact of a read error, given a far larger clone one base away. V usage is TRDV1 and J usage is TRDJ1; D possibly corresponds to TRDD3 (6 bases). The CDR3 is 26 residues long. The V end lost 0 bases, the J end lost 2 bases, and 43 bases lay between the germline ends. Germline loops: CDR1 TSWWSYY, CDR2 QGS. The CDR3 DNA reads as TGTGCTCTTGGGGAACTAACCTCCCTAAATGCCTGGGGAAACAAATCGCCATCAAGGAGGACCGATAAACTCATCTTT. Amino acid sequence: CALGELTSLNAWGNKSPSRRTDKLIF.

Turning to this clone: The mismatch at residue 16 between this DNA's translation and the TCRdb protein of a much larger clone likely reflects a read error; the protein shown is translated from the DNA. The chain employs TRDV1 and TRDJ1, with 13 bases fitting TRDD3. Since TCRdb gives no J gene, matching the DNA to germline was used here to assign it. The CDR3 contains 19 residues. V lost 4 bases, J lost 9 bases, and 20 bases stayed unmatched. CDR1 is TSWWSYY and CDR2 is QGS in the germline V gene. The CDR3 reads CALGVEAFLTTGGYGELIF. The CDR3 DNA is TGTGCTCTTGGGGTCGAGGCCTTCCTTACAACTGGGGGATACGGTGAACTCATCTTT.

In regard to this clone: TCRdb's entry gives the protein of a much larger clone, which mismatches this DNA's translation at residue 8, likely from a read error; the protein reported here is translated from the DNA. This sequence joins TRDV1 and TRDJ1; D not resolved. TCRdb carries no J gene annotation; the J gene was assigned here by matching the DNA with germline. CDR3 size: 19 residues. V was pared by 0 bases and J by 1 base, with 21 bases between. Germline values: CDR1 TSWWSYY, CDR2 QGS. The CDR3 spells CALGELLEGRTLVTDKLIF. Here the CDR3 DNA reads TGTGCTCTTGGGGAACTATTGGAAGGTAGGACCCTCGTCACCGATAAACTCATCTTT.

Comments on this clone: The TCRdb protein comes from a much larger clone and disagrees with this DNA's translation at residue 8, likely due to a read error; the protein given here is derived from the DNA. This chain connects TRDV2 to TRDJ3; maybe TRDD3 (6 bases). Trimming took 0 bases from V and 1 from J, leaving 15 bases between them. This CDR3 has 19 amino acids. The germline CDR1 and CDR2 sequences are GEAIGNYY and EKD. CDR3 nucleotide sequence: TGTGCCTGTGACACCGTACTGGAGGATACATCCTGGGACACCCGACAGATGTTTTTC. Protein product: CACDTVLEDTSWDTRQMFF.

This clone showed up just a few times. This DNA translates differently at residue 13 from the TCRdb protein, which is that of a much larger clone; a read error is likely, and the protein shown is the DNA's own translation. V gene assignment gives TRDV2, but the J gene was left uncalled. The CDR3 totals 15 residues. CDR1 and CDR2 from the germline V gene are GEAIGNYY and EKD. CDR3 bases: TGTGCCTGTGACGCTCTCCAACCGTACACCGATAAACCCATCTTT. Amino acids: CACDALQPYTDKPIF.

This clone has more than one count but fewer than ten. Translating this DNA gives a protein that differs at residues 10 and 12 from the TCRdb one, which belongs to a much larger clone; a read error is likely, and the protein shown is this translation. This CDR3 is CACDTRWGTHTNKLIF. In DNA, the CDR3 is TGTGCCTGTGACACGCGGTGGGGGACCCACACCAATAAACTCATCTTT. The chain joins TRDV2 to TRDJ1, with 7 nucleotides matching TRDD3. The CDR3 totals 16 residues. Germline V gene lookup returns CDR1 GEAIGNYY and CDR2 EKD.